These T cell receptor beta chains were read from a single sample in a study of ipilimumab plus nivolumab after autologous stem cell transplantation. Libraries were prepared by immunoSEQ multiplex PCR; TCRdb keeps only in-frame clonotypes and omits some of them. The table shows 40,000 to 45,000 clones, with roughly 92% occurring only once. The sequences come from PBMCs, collected in a trial of ipilimumab plus nivolumab as post-transplant consolidation. All receptors come from a male donor with multiple myeloma. CDR3s include the opening cysteine and the closing phenylalanine or tryptophan. D genes are given only for firm matches. Clone sizes are given selectively: once, few, many, or a class where the clone is expanded.

V	J	D	size	DNA	CDR3
TRBV19	TRBJ1-4	.	.	TGTGCCACACAAGGGAGACTTAATGAAAAACTGTTTTTT	CATQGRLNEKLFF
TRBV11-1	TRBJ2-1	.	few	TGTGCCAGCAGATCCAGTCGGGGGCCCCAGGAGTTCTTC	CASRSSRGPQEFF
TRBV14	TRBJ1-6	.	.	TGTGCCAGCAGCCAAACCCCCGGTTCACCCCTCCACTTT	CASSQTPGSPLHF
TRBV14	TRBJ1-5	.	once	TGTGCCAGCAGCCAAGAGGGATATCTGGGGGGAACTGGCGGTCAGCCCCAGCATTTT	CASSQEGYLGGTGGQPQHF
TRBV19	TRBJ2-5	.	.	TGTGCCAGTAGTATAGCGGGGCAAGAGACCCAGTACTTC	CASSIAGQETQYF
TRBV20-1	TRBJ1-1	.	.	TGCAGCTCCCCTTTTGGGACTGAAGCTTTCTTT	CSSPFGTEAFF
TRBV27	TRBJ1-2	.	.	TGTGCCAGCAGTTCTCCCTCCCGGGGGGGAGGGTCCAACTATGGCTACACCTTC	CASSSPSRGGGSNYGYTF
TRBV5-4	TRBJ2-3	TRBD1	.	TGTGCCAGCAGCTCCCGGGACAGGGGCACAGATACGCAGTATTTT	CASSSRDRGTDTQYF
TRBV5-1	TRBJ2-4	TRBD2	.	TGCGCCAGCAGCCCCAGGAGCGGGAGGGCCGCTGAAAACATTCAGTACTTC	CASSPRSGRAAENIQYF
TRBV19	TRBJ1-1	.	.	TGTGCCAGTAGTATTGGCCGTAGTAACACTGAAGCTTTCTTT	CASSIGRSNTEAFF
TRBV7-2	TRBJ2-3	.	.	TGTGCCAGCAGCCCGGGGCCCCCGTACACAGATACGCAGTATTTT	CASSPGPPYTDTQYF
TRBV28	TRBJ2-3	TRBD2	once	TGTGCCAGCAGTACACCGGGACTAGCGGGACCTTCGGGGGCGGATACGCAGTATTTT	CASSTPGLAGPSGADTQYF
TRBV4-1	TRBJ2-3	.	.	TGCGCCAGCAGCCTAAGAGGAGATACGCAGTATTTT	CASSLRGDTQYF
TRBV19	TRBJ2-5	.	.	TGTGCCAGTAGTTTCCGGGACAACCCCCCGGGAGAGACCCAGTACTTC	CASSFRDNPPGETQYF
TRBV28	TRBJ2-7	.	.	TGTGCCAGCAGGGGTGAGGGGCCTTTCGGGACCTACTTCTACGAGCAGTACTTC	CASRGEGPFGTYFYEQYF
TRBV28	TRBJ1-2	.	.	TGTGCCAGCAGATCGGCACGGGTTGGCTATGGCTACACCTTC	CASRSARVGYGYTF
TRBV7-6	TRBJ2-3	.	once	TGTGCCAGCAGCTTAAGCTCTGGCTATCTCACAGATACGCAGTATTTT	CASSLSSGYLTDTQYF
TRBV25-1	TRBJ2-3	.	.	TGTGCCAGCAGTGGTTCCCCCGTAATGAGTACAGATACGCAGTATTTT	CASSGSPVMSTDTQYF
TRBV7-9	TRBJ2-5	TRBD1	.	TGTGCCAGCAGCTCCTCGACAGGGTTCGAGACCCAGTACTTC	CASSSSTGFETQYF
TRBV18	TRBJ1-4	.	.	TGTGCCAGCTCACAAGACAGAACTAATGAAAAACTGTTTTTT	CASSQDRTNEKLFF
TRBV6-5	TRBJ1-1	TRBD1	.	TGTGCCAGCAGTTACTTGGGACAGTCCGCGAACACTGAAGCTTTCTTT	CASSYLGQSANTEAFF
TRBV29-1	TRBJ2-7	.	.	TGCAGCGTTTATTCGCAGGACCCCTACGAGCAGTACTTC	CSVYSQDPYEQYF
TRBV7-3	TRBJ1-2	TRBD1	.	TGTGCCAGCAGCTTAGACAGGGCAACAGAGGAAGGCTACGCCTTC	CASSLDRATEEGYAF
TRBV30	TRBJ1-6	.	.	TGTGCCTGGAGTAAACTGGGTCTGACGAATTCACCCCTCCACTTT	CAWSKLGLTNSPLHF
TRBV29-1	TRBJ2-7	TRBD2	once	TGCAGCACGTCAAGCCCTCGGGCTAGCGGGAGCTACGAGCAGTACTTC	CSTSSPRASGSYEQYF
TRBV5-1	TRBJ2-3	TRBD1	.	TGCGCCAGCAGCTTGCCGGGACAGGTTGGTGCAGATACGCAGTATTTT	CASSLPGQVGADTQYF